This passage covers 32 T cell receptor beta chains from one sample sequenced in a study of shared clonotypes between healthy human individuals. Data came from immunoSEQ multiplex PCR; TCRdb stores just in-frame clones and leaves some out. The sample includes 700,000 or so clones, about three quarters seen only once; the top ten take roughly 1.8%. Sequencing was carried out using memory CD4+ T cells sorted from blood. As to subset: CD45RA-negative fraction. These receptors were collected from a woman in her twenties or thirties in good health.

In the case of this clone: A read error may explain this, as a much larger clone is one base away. The CDR3 DNA reads TGCGCCAGCAGCTTCGGACAGCTAGATACGCAGTATTTT. Its translation is CASSFGQLDTQYF. The chain uses TRBV5-1 and TRBJ2-3; tentative D call: TRBD1 (6 bases). Trimming removed 2 bases at V and 5 bases at J, with 9 bases between. This CDR3 is 13 amino acids long. CDR1 is SGHRS and CDR2 is YFSETQ in the germline V gene. Looking up the rest from reference TRBV5-1 and TRBJ2-3 gives the full variable domain: KAGVTQTPRYLIKTRGQQVTLSCSPISGHRSVSWYQQTPGQGLQFLFEYFSETQRNKGNFPGRFSGRQFSNSRSEMNVSTLELGDSALYLCASSFGQLDTQYFGPGTRLTVL.

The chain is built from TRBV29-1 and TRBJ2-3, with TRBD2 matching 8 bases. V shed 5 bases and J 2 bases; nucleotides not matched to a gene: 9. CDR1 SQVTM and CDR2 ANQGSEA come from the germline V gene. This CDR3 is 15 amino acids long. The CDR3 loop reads CSVKSGTRFTDTQYF. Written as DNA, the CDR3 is TGCAGCGTTAAAAGCGGGACTAGGTTCACAGATACGCAGTATTTT.

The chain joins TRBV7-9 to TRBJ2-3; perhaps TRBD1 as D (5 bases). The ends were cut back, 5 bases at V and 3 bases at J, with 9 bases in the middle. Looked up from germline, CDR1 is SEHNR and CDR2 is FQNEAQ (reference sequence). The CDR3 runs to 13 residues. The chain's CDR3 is CASSRDRTDTQYF. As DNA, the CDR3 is TGTGCCAGCAGCCGAGACAGAACAGATACGCAGTATTTT.

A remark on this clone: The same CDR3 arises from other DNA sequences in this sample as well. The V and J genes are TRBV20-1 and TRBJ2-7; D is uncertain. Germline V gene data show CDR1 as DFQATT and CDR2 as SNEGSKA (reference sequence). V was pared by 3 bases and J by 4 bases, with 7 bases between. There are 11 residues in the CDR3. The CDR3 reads CSARGAYEQYF. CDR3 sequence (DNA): TGCAGTGCTAGGGGTGCTTACGAGCAGTACTTC.

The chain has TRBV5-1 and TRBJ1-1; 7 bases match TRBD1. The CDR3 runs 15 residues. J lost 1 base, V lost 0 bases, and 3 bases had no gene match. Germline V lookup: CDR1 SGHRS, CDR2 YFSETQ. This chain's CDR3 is CASSLGGQWNTEAFF. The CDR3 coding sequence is TGCGCCAGCAGCTTGGGGGGACAGTGGAACACTGAAGCTTTCTTT.

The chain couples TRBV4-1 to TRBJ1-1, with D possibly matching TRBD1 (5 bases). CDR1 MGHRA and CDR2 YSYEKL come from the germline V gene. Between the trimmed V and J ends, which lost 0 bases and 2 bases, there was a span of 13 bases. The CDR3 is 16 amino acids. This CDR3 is CASSQDRGETNTEAFF. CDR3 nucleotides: TGCGCCAGCAGCCAAGATCGGGGGGAAACAAACACTGAAGCTTTCTTT.

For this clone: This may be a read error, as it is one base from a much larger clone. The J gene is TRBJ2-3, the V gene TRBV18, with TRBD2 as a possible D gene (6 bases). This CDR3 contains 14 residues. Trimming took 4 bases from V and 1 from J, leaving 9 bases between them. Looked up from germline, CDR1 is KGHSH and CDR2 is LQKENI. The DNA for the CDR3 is TGTGCCAGCTCACAGGCTAGCGGCACAGATACGCAGTATTTT. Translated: CASSQASGTDTQYF.

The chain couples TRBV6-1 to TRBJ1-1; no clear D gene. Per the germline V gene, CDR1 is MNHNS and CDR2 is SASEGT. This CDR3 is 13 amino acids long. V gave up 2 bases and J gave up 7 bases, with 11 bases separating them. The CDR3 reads CASSESGTVEAFF. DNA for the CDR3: TGTGCCAGCAGTGAATCGGGTACAGTTGAAGCTTTCTTT.

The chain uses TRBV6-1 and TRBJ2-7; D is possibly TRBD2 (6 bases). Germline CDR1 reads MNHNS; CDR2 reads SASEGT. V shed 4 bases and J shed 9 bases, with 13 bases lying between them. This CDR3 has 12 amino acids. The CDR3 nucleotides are TGTGCCAGCAGTGTGGGAGGAGTCGGGCAGTACTTC. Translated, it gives CASSVGGVGQYF.

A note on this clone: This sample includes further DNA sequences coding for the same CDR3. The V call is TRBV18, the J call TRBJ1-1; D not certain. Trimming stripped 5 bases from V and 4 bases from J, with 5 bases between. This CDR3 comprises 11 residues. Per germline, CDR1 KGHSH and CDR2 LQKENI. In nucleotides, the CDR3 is TGTGCCAGCTCAGTGGGCACTGAAGCTTTCTTT. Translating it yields CASSVGTEAFF.

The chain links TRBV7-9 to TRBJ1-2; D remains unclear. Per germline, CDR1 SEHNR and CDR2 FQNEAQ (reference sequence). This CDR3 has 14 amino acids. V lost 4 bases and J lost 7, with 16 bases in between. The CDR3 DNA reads TGTGCCAGCAGCTCGGACCGGGGTGAGGGTGGCTACACCTTC. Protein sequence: CASSSDRGEGGYTF. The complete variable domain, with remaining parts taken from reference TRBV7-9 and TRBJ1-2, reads DTGVSQNPRHKITKRGQNVTFRCDPISEHNRLYWYRQTLGQGPEFLTYFQNEAQLEKSRLLSDRFSAERPKGSFSTLEIQRTEQGDSAMYLCASSSDRGEGGYTFGSGTRLTVV.

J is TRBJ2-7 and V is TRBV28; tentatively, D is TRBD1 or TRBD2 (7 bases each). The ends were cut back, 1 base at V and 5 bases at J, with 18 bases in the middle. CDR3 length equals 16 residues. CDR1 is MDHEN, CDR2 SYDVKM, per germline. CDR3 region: CASSLLSRGGSHEQYF. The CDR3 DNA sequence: TGTGCCAGCAGTTTATTGTCCAGGGGGGGGTCCCACGAGCAGTACTTC.

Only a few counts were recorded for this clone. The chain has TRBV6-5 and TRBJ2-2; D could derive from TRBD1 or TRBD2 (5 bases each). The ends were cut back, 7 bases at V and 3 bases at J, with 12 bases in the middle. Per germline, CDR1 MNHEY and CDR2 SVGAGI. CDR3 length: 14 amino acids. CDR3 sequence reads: CASTPGTDTGELFF. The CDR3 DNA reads TGTGCCAGCACCCCGGGGACGGACACCGGGGAGCTGTTTTTT.

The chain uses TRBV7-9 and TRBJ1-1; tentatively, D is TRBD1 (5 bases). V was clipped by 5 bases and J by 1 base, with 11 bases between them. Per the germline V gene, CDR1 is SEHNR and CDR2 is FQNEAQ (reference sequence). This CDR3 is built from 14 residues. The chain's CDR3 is CASSVGLANTEAFF. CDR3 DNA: TGTGCCAGCAGCGTGGGACTAGCGAACACTGAAGCTTTCTTT. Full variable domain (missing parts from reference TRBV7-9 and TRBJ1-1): DTGVSQNPRHKITKRGQNVTFRCDPISEHNRLYWYRQTLGQGPEFLTYFQNEAQLEKSRLLSDRFSAERPKGSFSTLEIQRTEQGDSAMYLCASSVGLANTEAFFGQGTRLTVV.

The CDR3, as DNA: TGTGCCAGCAGTTTTGCAGGGGCAACTAATGAAAAACTGTTTTTT. Protein sequence: CASSFAGATNEKLFF. The genes are TRBV28 and TRBJ1-4; D might be TRBD1 (6 bases). The germline V gene encodes CDR1 MDHEN and CDR2 SYDVKM. This CDR3 region has 15 residues. V gave up 3 bases and J gave up 0 bases, with 8 bases separating them.

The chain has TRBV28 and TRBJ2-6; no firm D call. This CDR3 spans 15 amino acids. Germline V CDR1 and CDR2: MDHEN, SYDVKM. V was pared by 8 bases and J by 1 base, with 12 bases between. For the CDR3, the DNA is TGTGCCAGCTTAGGTGGGGATTCTGGGGCCAACGTCCTGACTTTC. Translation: CASLGGDSGANVLTF.

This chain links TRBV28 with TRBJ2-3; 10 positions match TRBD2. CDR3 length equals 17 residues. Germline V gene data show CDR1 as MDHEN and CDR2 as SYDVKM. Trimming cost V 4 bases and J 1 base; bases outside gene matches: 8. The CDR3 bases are TGTGCCAGCAGTTACCCTTTGGGGACTAGCGGCACAGATACGCAGTATTTT. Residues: CASSYPLGTSGTDTQYF.

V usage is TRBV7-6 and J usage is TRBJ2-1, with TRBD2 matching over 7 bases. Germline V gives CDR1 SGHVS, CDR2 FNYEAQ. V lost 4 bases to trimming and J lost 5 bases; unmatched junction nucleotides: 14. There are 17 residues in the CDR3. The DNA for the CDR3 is TGTGCCAGCAGCTCCGGCTGGGGAGGGCGGGTTAACAATGAGCAGTTCTTC. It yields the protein CASSSGWGGRVNNEQFF. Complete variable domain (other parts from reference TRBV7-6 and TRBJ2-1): GAGVSQSPRYKVTKRGQDVALRCDPISGHVSLYWYRQALGQGPEFLTYFNYEAQQDKSGLPNDRFSAERPEGSISTLTIQRTEQRDSAMYRCASSSGWGGRVNNEQFFGPGTRLTVL.

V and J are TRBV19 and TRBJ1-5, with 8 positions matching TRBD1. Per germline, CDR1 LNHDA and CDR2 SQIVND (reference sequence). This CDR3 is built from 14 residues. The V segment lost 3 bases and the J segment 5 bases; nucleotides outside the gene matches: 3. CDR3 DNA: TGTGCCAGTAGTATTGGGGACAGGTATCAGCCCCAGCATTTT. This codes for CASSIGDRYQPQHF.

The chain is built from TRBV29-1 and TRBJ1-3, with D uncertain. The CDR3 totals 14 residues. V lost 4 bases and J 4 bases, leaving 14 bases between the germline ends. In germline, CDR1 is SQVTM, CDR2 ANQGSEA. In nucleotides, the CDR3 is TGCAGCGTTGTTGAGCCACGTCCAGGAAACACCATATATTTT. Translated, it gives CSVVEPRPGNTIYF.

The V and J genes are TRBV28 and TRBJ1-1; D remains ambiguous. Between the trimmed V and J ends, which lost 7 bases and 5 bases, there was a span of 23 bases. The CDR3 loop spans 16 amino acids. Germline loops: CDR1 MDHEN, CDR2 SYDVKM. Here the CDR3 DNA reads TGTGCCAGCATCATAAGCCTTGGGTTGCCGAGGACTGAAGCTTTCTTT. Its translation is CASIISLGLPRTEAFF.

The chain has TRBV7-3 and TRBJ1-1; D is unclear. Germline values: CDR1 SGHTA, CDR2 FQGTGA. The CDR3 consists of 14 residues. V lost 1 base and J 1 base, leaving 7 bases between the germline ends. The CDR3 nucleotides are TGTGCCAGCAGCTTAAACGCCCCGAACACTGAAGCTTTCTTT. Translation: CASSLNAPNTEAFF.

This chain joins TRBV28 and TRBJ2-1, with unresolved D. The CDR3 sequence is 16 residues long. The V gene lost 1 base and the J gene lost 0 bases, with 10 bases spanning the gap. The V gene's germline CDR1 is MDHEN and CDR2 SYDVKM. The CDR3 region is CASSLLKQTSYNEQFF. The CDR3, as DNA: TGTGCCAGCAGTTTATTAAAGCAGACCTCCTACAATGAGCAGTTCTTC.

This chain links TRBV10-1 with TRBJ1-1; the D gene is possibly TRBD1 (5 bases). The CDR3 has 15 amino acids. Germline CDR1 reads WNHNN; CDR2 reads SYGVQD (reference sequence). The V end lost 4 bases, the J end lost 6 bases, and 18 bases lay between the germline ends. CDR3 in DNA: TGCGCCAGCAGTGTCCAGCGGGACCGAGGGGCTGAAGCTTTCTTT. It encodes CASSVQRDRGAEAFF.

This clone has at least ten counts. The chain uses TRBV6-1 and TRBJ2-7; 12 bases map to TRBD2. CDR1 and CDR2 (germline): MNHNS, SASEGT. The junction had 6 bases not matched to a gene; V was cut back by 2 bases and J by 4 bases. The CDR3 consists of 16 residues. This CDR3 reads CASSEPLAGGVYEQYF. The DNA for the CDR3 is TGTGCCAGCAGTGAACCTCTAGCGGGAGGGGTATACGAGCAGTACTTC.

The CDR3: CASSPPGVREAFF. CDR3 nucleotides: TGCGCCAGCAGCCCTCCTGGGGTTCGGGAAGCTTTCTTT. V and J are TRBV5-1 and TRBJ1-1; D is uncertain. The V and J ends lost 4 bases and 8 bases respectively, with 15 bases between them. The CDR3 is 13 amino acids. CDR1 SGHRS and CDR2 YFSETQ come from the germline V gene.

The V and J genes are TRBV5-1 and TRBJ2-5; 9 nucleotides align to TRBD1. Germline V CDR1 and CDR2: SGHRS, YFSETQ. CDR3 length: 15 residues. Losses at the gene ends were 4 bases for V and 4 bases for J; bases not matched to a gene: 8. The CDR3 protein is CASSEGQGGGETQYF. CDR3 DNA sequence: TGCGCCAGCAGCGAGGGACAGGGAGGGGGAGAGACCCAGTACTTC.

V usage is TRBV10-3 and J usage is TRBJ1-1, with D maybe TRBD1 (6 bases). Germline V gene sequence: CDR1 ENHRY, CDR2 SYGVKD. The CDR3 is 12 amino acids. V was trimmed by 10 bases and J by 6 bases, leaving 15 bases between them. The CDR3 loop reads CATQGGGPEAFF. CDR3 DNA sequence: TGTGCCACCCAAGGGGGGGGCCCTGAAGCTTTCTTT.

CDR3 coding DNA: TGTGCCAGCAGTTTTAGCTCAGTTGGAAACACCATATATTTT. Protein sequence: CASSFSSVGNTIYF. This rearrangement joins TRBV28 to TRBJ1-3; D unclear. CDR1 is MDHEN and CDR2 is SYDVKM in the germline V gene. V gave up 3 bases and J gave up 3 bases, with 9 bases separating them. CDR3 length: 14 amino acids.

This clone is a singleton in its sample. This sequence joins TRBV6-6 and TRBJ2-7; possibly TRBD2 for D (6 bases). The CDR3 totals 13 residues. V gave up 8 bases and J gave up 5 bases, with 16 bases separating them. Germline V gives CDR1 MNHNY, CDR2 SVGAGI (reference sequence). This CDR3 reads CASGRSGLHEQYF. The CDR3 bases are TGTGCCAGCGGGAGGAGCGGGCTACACGAGCAGTACTTC.

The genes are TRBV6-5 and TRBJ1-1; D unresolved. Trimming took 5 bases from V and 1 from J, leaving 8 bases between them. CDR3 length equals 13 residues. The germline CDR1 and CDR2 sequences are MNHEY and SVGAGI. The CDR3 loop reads CASSNRQNTEAFF. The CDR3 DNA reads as TGTGCCAGCAGTAACCGACAGAACACTGAAGCTTTCTTT.

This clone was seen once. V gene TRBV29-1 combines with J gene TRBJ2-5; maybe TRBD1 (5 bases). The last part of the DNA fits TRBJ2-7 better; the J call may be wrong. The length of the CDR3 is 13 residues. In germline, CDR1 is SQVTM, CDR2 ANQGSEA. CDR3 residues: CSVQGTSSYEQYF. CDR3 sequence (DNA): TGCAGCGTTCAGGGTACCTCTTCCTACGAGCAGTACTTC.